This TCR delta chain stems from a study of γδ T cells in repeated Plasmodium falciparum infection. Study details: Each infection was followed by sampling at 21 days, plus baseline and some pre-infection draws.

There are many counts of this clone. At one end, the junction sequence differs from germline, possibly due to a read error. TCRdb re-called the multiplex PCR reads with CATT. The profile shows around 89,000 delta-chain clones, more than 1.4% of them singletons. In germline, CDR1 is TSWWSYY, CDR2 QGS. The CDR3 is 15 amino acids. Vgamma9/Vdelta2+ and Vdelta2-negative gammadelta T cells were flow-sorted from PBMC for bulk sequencing. This clonotype was sampled from a pool of human donors (malaria-infected and uninfected, not separated). Sample: gamma-delta T cells from blood. The chain uses TRDV1 and TRDJ1; D might be TRDD3 (5 bases). CDR3 bases: TGTGCTATTGGGAAGTTACTGGAGAACACCGATAAACTCATCTTT. It yields the protein CAIGKLLENTDKLIF.